These 14 T cell receptor beta chains were all obtained from the same sample, sequenced in a study of CD8 T cells in ankylosing spondylitis. TCRdb ran MiXCR on the 5' RACE reads and lists one entry per CDR3 protein. Among 150,000 to 200,000 distinct CDR3 sequences listed, around 16% were seen once. Input material: blood, either unsorted or a sorted T cell fraction (not recorded which). All receptors derive from a male donor with ankylosing spondylitis or in good health (not recorded which).

The gene calls are TRBV5-1 and TRBJ1-4; the match to TRBD1 covers 8 bases. The ends lost 4 bases at V and 1 base at J; junction bases unmatched: 6. In germline, CDR1 is SGHRS, CDR2 YFSETQ. This CDR3 has 16 residues. CDR3 DNA: TGCGCCAGCAGCATTCGACAGGGGCGAACTAATGAAAAACTGTTTTTT. This codes for CASSIRQGRTNEKLFF.

This clonotype was detected only a few times. The chain is built from TRBV24-1 and TRBJ2-2; 8 bases align to TRBD1. The junction had 4 bases not matched to a gene; V was cut back by 7 bases and J by 4 bases. The CDR3 totals 14 residues. Germline CDR1 KGHDR, CDR2 SFDVKD. The CDR3 DNA sequence: TGTGCCACCAGCCAGGGGGCGGCCACCGGGGAGCTGTTTTTT. Amino acid sequence: CATSQGAATGELFF.

This clonotype occurred a few times. The CDR3 region has the DNA TGCAGTGCCCAGCGGGAGGTTGGGACAGGTCCCTACGAGCAGTACTTC. This codes for CSAQREVGTGPYEQYF. The genes are TRBV20-1 and TRBJ2-7, with D tentatively TRBD2 (9 bases). Looked up from germline, CDR1 is DFQATT and CDR2 is SNEGSKA (reference sequence). The CDR3 spans 16 residues. The V and J ends lost 6 bases and 2 bases respectively, with 23 bases between them.

This clonotype has just a few counts. This chain joins TRBV9 and TRBJ1-5; 7 nucleotides line up with TRBD1. With V trimmed by 3 bases and J by 3 bases, 3 bases remained unmatched. The CDR3 has 14 residues. The germline gives CDR1 SGDLS, CDR2 YYNGEE. The CDR3 nucleotides are TGTGCCAGCAGCGCGGGACAGCTCAATCAGCCCCAGCATTTT. As protein: CASSAGQLNQPQHF. Using reference TRBV9 and TRBJ1-5 for the parts outside the CDR3, the full variable domain is DSGVTQTPKHLITATGQRVTLRCSPRSGDLSVYWYQQSLDQGLQFLIQYYNGEERAKGNILERFSAQQFPDLHSELNLSSLELGDSALYFCASSAGQLNQPQHFGDGTRLSIL.

This clonotype was picked up many times. The J gene is TRBJ2-7, the V gene TRBV7-6; D unresolved. This CDR3 spans 14 amino acids. Trimming left V 1 base short and J 4 bases short, with 11 bases between. CDR1 and CDR2 (germline): SGHVS, FNYEAQ. The CDR3 loop is CASSLGQFGYEQYF. The CDR3 bases are TGTGCCAGCAGCTTAGGGCAGTTTGGGTACGAGCAGTACTTC.

This chain connects TRBV11-1 to TRBJ2-2, with D tentatively TRBD1 or TRBD2 (5 bases each). V was trimmed by 6 bases and J by 0 bases, leaving 20 bases between them. Germline V gene sequence: CDR1 SGHAT, CDR2 FQDESV (reference sequence). The CDR3 length is 18 residues. Written as DNA, the CDR3 is TGTGCCAGCAGTTCTATCCATATGAGGGACCCGAACACCGGGGAGCTGTTTTTT. Its translation: CASSSIHMRDPNTGELFF.

The genes are TRBV10-3 and TRBJ1-4; 9 bases agree with TRBD1. After removal of 6 bases from V and 6 bases from J, the junction contained 5 bases not matched to a gene. Germline V gene lookup returns CDR1 ENHRY and CDR2 SYGVKD. This CDR3 has 14 amino acids. The CDR3 here is CAIRAGQGDEKLFF. The CDR3 nucleotides are TGTGCCATCAGAGCGGGACAGGGTGATGAAAAACTGTTTTTT.

This clonotype has a handful of counts. The chain joins TRBV5-1 to TRBJ1-6; maybe TRBD1 (5 bases). CDR1 and CDR2 from the germline V gene are SGHRS and YFSETQ. Trimming took 4 bases from V and 7 from J, leaving 12 bases between them. There are 14 residues in the CDR3. Here the CDR3 reads CASSPDSGNSPLHF. The CDR3 bases are TGCGCCAGCAGCCCCGACAGCGGCAATTCACCCCTCCACTTT.

The chain links TRBV6-4 to TRBJ2-2, with D perhaps TRBD2 (5 bases). The CDR3 has 14 residues. Germline CDR1 and CDR2: MRHNA and SNTAGT. The V gene lost 6 bases and the J gene lost 0 bases, with 8 bases spanning the gap. In nucleotides, the CDR3 is TGTGCCAGCAGGCTAGCTACGAACACCGGGGAGCTGTTTTTT. Translated, it gives CASRLATNTGELFF.

The rearrangement joins TRBV20-1 to TRBJ2-1; a weak D match, TRBD2 (6 bases). Germline V CDR1 and CDR2: DFQATT, SNEGSKA (reference sequence). This CDR3 spans 14 amino acids. V lost 0 bases, J lost 6 bases, and 12 bases lay in between. CDR3 residues: CSARDQRRGNEQFF. The CDR3 DNA reads TGCAGTGCTAGAGATCAGCGGAGGGGCAATGAGCAGTTCTTC.

This clonotype was counted only a few times. This rearrangement joins TRBV20-1 to TRBJ1-1, with D possibly TRBD1 on 5 matching bases. CDR3 length equals 14 residues. Germline values: CDR1 DFQATT, CDR2 SNEGSKA (reference sequence). Trimming removed 6 bases from V and 4 bases from J, with 18 bases in between. The CDR3 reads CSAPRGGGITEAFF. CDR3 nucleotide sequence: TGCAGTGCCCCTCGGGGTGGGGGAATCACTGAAGCTTTCTTT.

Ten or more counts support this clonotype. The CDR3 sequence is CSARDSSKGRAYNEQFF. The CDR3 DNA is TGCAGTGCTAGAGATTCCTCTAAGGGGAGAGCCTACAATGAGCAGTTCTTC. This rearrangement joins TRBV20-1 to TRBJ2-1; D could derive from TRBD1 or TRBD2 (5 bases each). The length of the CDR3 is 17 residues. V gave up 0 bases and J gave up 2 bases, with 17 bases separating them. CDR1 is DFQATT, CDR2 SNEGSKA, per germline (reference sequence).

Points on this clonotype: This is likely a read error, given that the CDR3 carries no conserved phenylalanine or tryptophan at its end. The chain uses TRBV20-1 and TRBJ1-1; D is perhaps TRBD1 (5 bases). V lost 3 bases and J 1 base, leaving 9 bases between the germline ends. Germline CDR1 and CDR2: DFQATT and SNEGSKA (reference sequence). This CDR3 region has 13 residues. The CDR3 spells CSASGHPNTEAFL. The CDR3 nucleotides read TGCAGTGCTAGTGGACACCCGAACACTGAAGCTTTCCTT.

The CDR3 reads CASSSGLAGEDTQYF. The CDR3 DNA reads TGCGCCAGCAGCTCCGGACTAGCGGGAGAAGATACGCAGTATTTT. The chain couples TRBV5-1 to TRBJ2-3; 13 bases line up with TRBD2. In germline, CDR1 is SGHRS, CDR2 YFSETQ. There are 15 residues in the CDR3. With 3 bases clipped from V and 5 bases from J, the junction kept 3 bases outside the gene matches.